A selection of T cell receptor beta chains follows, all from one sample in a study of blood T cell repertoires in COVID-19. TCRdb keeps only in-frame clones here, not all; method: immunoSEQ multiplex PCR. The data show about 200,000 clones, about four fifths seen once. The sequencing input was peripheral blood. The receptors stem from a woman at least 80 years old with COVID-19, enrolled during active disease. CDR3s include the opening cysteine and the closing phenylalanine or tryptophan. The order of the fields is V gene, CDR3 protein.

TRBV28 | CASRLSNQPQHF
TRBV19 | CASRAGTGSYEQYF
TRBV15 | CATRREADQPQHF
TRBV7-3 | CASSLFASRDGTGELFF
TRBV3-1/TRBV3-2 | CASSQQGGGNTEAFF
TRBV6-5 | CASRVSTGVGYTF
TRBV7-9 | CASSLDAATNEKLFF
TRBV5-1 | CASSLEAGTNYGYTF
TRBV28 | CASRFDSDRSYTF
TRBV2 | CASSDGRNSNQPQHF
TRBV29-1 | CSVEVLSGGVTEAFF
TRBV10-1 | CASPGGCVFGSNQPQHF
TRBV6-6 | CASSVGQAGEQYF
TRBV12-5 | CASGWAGANQPQHF
TRBV6-1 | CASSEVSGRARSGELFF
TRBV29-1 | CSVGTGYNYGYTF
TRBV10-3 | CATRETATNEKLFF
TRBV6-6 | CASSPTSGVRMNTEAFF
TRBV9 | CASSPQGGNSYNEQFF
TRBV6-5 | CASSYRGANTEAFF
TRBV1 | CTSSQENPGGPVTGELFF
TRBV27 | CASSLWGGGNQPQHF
TRBV18 | CASSPPGETEAFF
TRBV2 | CASSDGQGGRYGYTF
TRBV5-1 | CASSLAVNQETQYF
TRBV20-1 | CSASLAGPYNEQFF
TRBV7-2 | CASSPAGGPDTQYF
TRBV19 | CASRSGIQSTEAFF
TRBV5-1 | CASSFRRGSTYEQYF
TRBV18 | CASSLGQRQETQYF
TRBV24-1 | CATSDPSTDTQYF
TRBV2 | CASSGGRAIGNEQFF
TRBV28 | CASASNRASSYEQYF
TRBV5-1 | CASSLGQDPLRETQYF
TRBV27 | CASSSPTSGGRNEQFF
TRBV2 | CASQGFEKLFF
TRBV7-3 | CASSLRGGPDTQYF
TRBV5-1 | CASSLARQGALRSYNSPLHF
TRBV5-1 | CASSLDPGEETQYF
TRBV5-1 | CASSLGQNQPQHF
TRBV19 | CASNFGSGANVLTF
TRBV19 | CASSIARERGWSYEQYF
TRBV5-4 | CASSPRGQGTYEQYF
TRBV12-3/TRBV12-4 | CASSFPGLGGYTF
TRBV14 | CASSQDHQGLPGNQPQHF
TRBV3-1/TRBV3-2 | CASSQGSPRGNSPLHF
TRBV5-1 | CASSLAGALTGVSTEAFF
TRBV19 | CASSAQQQETQYF
TRBV20-1 | CSATRGTEAFF
TRBV28 | CASRPGNSLTDVLSPLHF
TRBV9 | CASSVTGFGTEAFF
TRBV2 | CASSPGLGNQPQHF
TRBV5-6 | CASSLPGYGNTEAFF
TRBV28 | CASRIGDYGYTF
TRBV4-1 | CASSQSRTPAGLYEQYF